This TCR beta chain was sequenced for a study of human T cells and chemical hapten exposure. Study findings and constraints: Unchanged with DPC sensitization were TCRs above 1 in 1000 frequency. Expanded TCRs clustered into significantly more large CDR3 similarity groups than controls, the analysis revealed.

TCRdb analysed the RACE reads with MiXCR anew, one entry per CDR3 protein. The table includes 82,000 or so distinct CDR3 sequences, roughly 13% detected once. Sample time point: patch test 3, about 24 weeks after DPC sensitization. Regarding treatment: therapeutic diphenylcyclopropenone sensitization with weekly scalp DPC. This clonotype has only a few counts. Its antigen is not known. Germline CDR1 and CDR2: DFQATT and SNEGSKA (reference sequence). Trimming took 3 bases from V and 1 from J, leaving 6 bases between them. CDR3 length: 12 amino acids. This TCR was sampled from a woman in her forties or fifties with alopecia areata. Some clones in this sample may be carry-over from other donors' samples. Here the sequenced sample was whole blood, taken in connection with sensitization to the hapten diphenylcyclopropenone (DPC). The V call is TRBV20-1, the J call TRBJ1-1; a possible D gene is TRBD1 (5 bases). CDR3: CSARGGNTEAFF. The CDR3 coding sequence is TGCAGTGCTAGGGGGGGGAACACTGAAGCTTTCTTT.